A single sample is the source of the 11 T cell receptor beta chains below, sequenced in a study of blood T cells in healthy people across ages. A second PCR of about 6 to 11 cycles used a sample-barcoded 5' primer and a J-beta primer mix. TCRdb reprocessed the 5' RACE reads via MiXCR and lists one record per CDR3 protein. The sample includes approximately 1.5 million distinct CDR3 sequences, about 35% seen only once; the top ten take around 10%. Material: blood. Receptors were obtained from a woman in her thirties in good health.

This clonotype was found a few times. The rearrangement joins TRBV7-2 to TRBJ1-1; D is unclear. The CDR3 sequence is 16 residues long. The germline CDR1 and CDR2 sequences are SGHTA and FQGNSA. V lost 1 base, J lost 4 bases, and 16 bases lay in between. The CDR3, as DNA: TGTGCCAGCAGCTTAGAAGGTGTCCCACGGGCCACTGAAGCTTTCTTT. Its translation is CASSLEGVPRATEAFF.

The chain has TRBV12-3 or TRBV12-4 and TRBJ2-2; TRBD1 or TRBD2 may be the D gene (5 bases each). The CDR3 has 13 amino acids. Trimming took off 5 bases at V and 7 bases at J, with 11 bases between the two ends. The CDR3 sequence: CASSGPRGGELFF. In DNA form, the CDR3 reads TGTGCCAGCAGTGGGCCGAGGGGCGGGGAGCTGTTTTTT.

The gene calls are TRBV27 and TRBJ2-3, with 8 bases identical to TRBD2. Germline CDR1 is MNHEY and CDR2 is SMNVEV (reference sequence). The CDR3 is 16 amino acids. V lost 5 bases to trimming and J lost 2 bases; unmatched junction nucleotides: 9. The CDR3 region is CASSLEVAGSTDTQYF. For the CDR3, the DNA is TGTGCCAGCAGTCTCGAAGTAGCGGGGTCCACAGATACGCAGTATTTT.

The chain joins TRBV5-6 to TRBJ2-3; D might be TRBD1 (5 bases). Looked up from germline, CDR1 is SGHDT and CDR2 is YYEEEE. The CDR3 covers 12 residues. V lost 4 bases and J lost 9, with 12 bases in between. The CDR3 is CASSTDTQTQYF. The CDR3 DNA reads as TGTGCCAGCAGCACGGACACGCAGACGCAGTATTTT.

V and J are TRBV27 and TRBJ2-1, with TRBD2 matching 9 bases. This CDR3 comprises 15 residues. V trimming: 6 bases; J trimming: 6 bases; junction bases outside the gene matches: 9. The germline V gene encodes CDR1 MNHEY and CDR2 SMNVEV (reference sequence). The CDR3 sequence: CASSSLRLAVNEQFF. In DNA form, the CDR3 reads TGTGCCAGCAGCTCCCTGAGACTAGCGGTCAATGAGCAGTTCTTC.

The rearrangement uses TRBV7-2 and TRBJ2-3; D is undetermined. The CDR3 runs to 15 residues. V lost 1 base to trimming and J lost 5 bases, with 13 bases between them. Germline-derived CDR1 and CDR2 are SGHTA and FQGNSA. The CDR3 is CASSLGWTGRDTQYF. The DNA for the CDR3 is TGTGCCAGCAGCTTAGGGTGGACCGGCAGAGATACGCAGTATTTT.

Details on this clonotype: At one end the junction does not follow the germline gene, possibly because of a read error. This rearrangement joins TRBV27 to TRBJ2-2; tentative D call: TRBD1 (6 bases). The germline CDR1 and CDR2 sequences are MNHEY and SMNVEV (reference sequence). CDR3 length: 13 amino acids. This CDR3 reads CASRGHSAGERFF. CDR3 DNA: TGTGCCAGCAGGGGACACAGTGCCGGGGAGCGGTTTTTT.

This clonotype was seen only a few times. The chain has TRBV2 and TRBJ2-5; TRBD2 is a possible D gene (6 bases). The CDR3 is 17 amino acids. CDR1 SNHLY and CDR2 FYNNEI come from the germline V gene. V lost 3 bases and J 5 bases, leaving 22 bases between the germline ends. The CDR3, as DNA: TGTGCCAGCAGTGAGGTCGACACAAGGGGAGGCGAGGAGACCCAGTACTTC. It codes for CASSEVDTRGGEETQYF.

The V and J genes are TRBV7-9 and TRBJ2-1, with D uncertain. CDR1 and CDR2 (germline): SEHNR, FQNEAQ (reference sequence). Trimming removed 5 bases from V and 3 bases from J, with 17 bases in between. CDR3 length: 16 residues. Here the CDR3 reads CASSQSPRLIYNEQFF. CDR3 in DNA: TGTGCCAGCAGCCAGAGCCCCAGGCTCATCTACAATGAGCAGTTCTTC.

In the case of this clonotype: A much larger clone lies a single base off, so this may be a read error. The chain joins TRBV27 to TRBJ2-1, with 9 bases lining up with TRBD2. From germline, CDR1 is MNHEY and CDR2 SMNVEV (reference sequence). This CDR3 spans 15 amino acids. CDR3 residues: CASRLLSGRYTEQFF. DNA for the CDR3: TGTGCCAGCAGACTACTCAGCGGGAGGTACACTGAGCAGTTCTTC.

This clonotype showed up just a few times. The chain recombines TRBV15 with TRBJ1-2; D remains unclear. The CDR3 contains 15 residues. Per the germline V gene, CDR1 is LNHNV and CDR2 is YYDKDF (reference sequence). V lost 3 bases, J lost 1 base, and 12 bases lay in between. DNA of the CDR3: TGTGCCACCAGCAGTGCCCGAGGGTTTAACTATGGCTACACCTTC. This encodes CATSSARGFNYGYTF.